Following are 11 T cell receptor beta chains from one sample sequenced in a study of OX40 agonist ivuxolimab in advanced cancers. The repertoire was sequenced with immunoSEQ multiplex PCR; TCRdb's copy has only in-frame clones and lacks some. The sample includes approximately 90,000 clones, around nine tenths of them seen just once. The source material was CD4+ or CD8+ T cells sorted from blood, sampled in a trial of the OX40 agonist ivuxolimab. The source is an adult with an advanced solid tumor such as melanoma, head and neck, liver or kidney cancer.

The chain employs TRBV4-1 and TRBJ1-2, with D uncertain. The germline CDR1 and CDR2 sequences are MGHRA and YSYEKL. Trimming cost V 0 bases and J 6 bases, with 14 bases left between them. The CDR3 has 15 amino acids. The chain's CDR3 is CASSQEAIMGNGYTF. The CDR3, as DNA: TGCGCCAGCAGCCAAGAGGCGATCATGGGAAATGGCTACACCTTC.

This rearrangement joins TRBV7-2 to TRBJ2-1; the match to TRBD2 covers 12 bases. Trimming cost V 7 bases and J 9 bases; bases outside gene matches: 10. CDR1 SGHTA and CDR2 FQGNSA come from the germline V gene. The CDR3 is 15 residues long. The CDR3 DNA reads as TGTGCCAGCACCCTAGCGGGAGGGCCTTTCGGTGAGCAGTTCTTC. It translates to CASTLAGGPFGEQFF.

V is TRBV7-9 and J is TRBJ1-4, with D possibly being TRBD1 (5 bases). The CDR3 has 19 amino acids. Germline V gene lookup returns CDR1 SEHNR and CDR2 FQNEAQ (reference sequence). With 3 bases removed from V and 6 bases from J, the gap between germline ends came to 26 bases. The CDR3 DNA is TGTGCCAGCAGCTTCCCTAGCATAAGTCCGGGGCGGATTGATGAAAAACTGTTTTTT. It translates to CASSFPSISPGRIDEKLFF.

The chain links TRBV2 to TRBJ2-5; 7 nucleotides align to TRBD1. The CDR3 has 11 amino acids. Trimming cost V 9 bases and J 5 bases; bases outside gene matches: 3. Germline loops: CDR1 SNHLY, CDR2 FYNNEI. CDR3 sequence reads: CASKQGETQYF. In DNA form, the CDR3 reads TGTGCCAGTAAACAGGGGGAGACCCAGTACTTC.

J is TRBJ2-7 and V is TRBV7-9; 9 nucleotides match TRBD1. The CDR3 has 16 amino acids. Germline CDR1 reads SEHNR; CDR2 reads FQNEAQ (reference sequence). V shed 5 bases and J 5 bases; nucleotides not matched to a gene: 13. The CDR3 region has the DNA TGTGCCAGCAGCGAAGGAGACAGGGGGGGTTACGACGAGCAGTACTTC. Protein: CASSEGDRGGYDEQYF.

The sample holds one count of this clone. The chain uses TRBV4-3 and TRBJ1-1; D call uncertain. Looked up from germline, CDR1 is LGHNA and CDR2 is YSLEER. V lost 4 bases, J lost 2 bases, and 8 bases lay in between. The CDR3 spans 13 residues. CDR3 bases: TGCGCCAGCAGCCCCGTTTTTAACACTGAAGCTTTCTTT. This translates into CASSPVFNTEAFF.

The chain couples TRBV6-1 to TRBJ2-7, with D possibly matching TRBD1 (5 bases). This CDR3 has 13 residues. V was pared by 0 bases and J by 9 bases, with 12 bases between. Germline-derived CDR1 and CDR2 are MNHNS and SASEGT. This CDR3 reads CASSEAPDDRQYF. As DNA, the CDR3 is TGTGCCAGCAGTGAAGCCCCGGATGACAGGCAGTACTTC.

The rearrangement links TRBV6-5 to TRBJ2-7, with D unclear. This CDR3 has 15 amino acids. From germline, CDR1 is MNHEY and CDR2 SVGAGI. V dropped 6 bases and J dropped 0 bases, with 15 bases sitting between them. CDR3 nucleotides: TGTGCCAGCAGAACCCGGACGGCGAGCTCCTACGAGCAGTACTTC. This sequence encodes CASRTRTASSYEQYF.

About this clone: Other DNA sequences within the sample encode an identical CDR3. This chain uses TRBV5-1 with TRBJ1-1, with D unclear. The CDR3 contains 14 residues. Between the trimmed V and J ends, which lost 0 bases and 0 bases, there was a span of 6 bases. The V gene's germline CDR1 is SGHRS and CDR2 YFSETQ. The CDR3 sequence: CASSLDGMNTEAFF. CDR3 in DNA: TGCGCCAGCAGCTTGGACGGAATGAACACTGAAGCTTTCTTT. Complete variable domain (other parts from reference TRBV5-1 and TRBJ1-1): KAGVTQTPRYLIKTRGQQVTLSCSPISGHRSVSWYQQTPGQGLQFLFEYFSETQRNKGNFPGRFSGRQFSNSRSEMNVSTLELGDSALYLCASSLDGMNTEAFFGQGTRLTVV.

The V gene is TRBV11-2, the J gene TRBJ2-7; TRBD2 matches 13 bases. V shed 5 bases, J shed 3 bases, and the junction held 7 bases outside the gene matches. The CDR3 is 16 residues long. CDR1 and CDR2 from the germline V gene are SGHAT and FQNNGV. Here the CDR3 DNA reads TGTGCCAGCAGCCCTGGACTAGCGGGAGACCGCTACGAGCAGTACTTC. It codes for CASSPGLAGDRYEQYF. The full variable domain, its missing parts supplied by reference TRBV11-2 and TRBJ2-7, is EAGVAQSPRYKIIEKRQSVAFWCNPISGHATLYWYQQILGQGPKLLIQFQNNGVVDDSQLPKDRFSAERLKGVDSTLKIQPAKLEDSAVYLCASSPGLAGDRYEQYFGPGTRLTVT.

The J gene is TRBJ2-5, the V gene TRBV29-1; D remains unclear. Germline V gives CDR1 SQVTM, CDR2 ANQGSEA. This CDR3 spans 15 amino acids. V was shortened by 3 bases and J by 4 bases, with 18 bases between the two germline ends. CDR3 sequence reads: CSVETGRGDLETQYF. The CDR3 DNA reads as TGCAGCGTTGAGACGGGTAGAGGTGACCTAGAGACCCAGTACTTC.